This T cell receptor (beta chain) was sequenced for a study of shared clonotypes between healthy human individuals. Regarding the study as a whole: Among donors, sharing of clonotypes was expected to be affected by sequencing depth.

A note on this clone: What it recognizes is unknown.

All of the donors resided in Nashville, Tennessee, and each was a Caucasian adult. Repertoires were generated with immunoSEQ multiplex PCR, while TCRdb's copy carries only in-frame clones and drops some. The sample lists 900,000 to 1,200,000 clones, about four fifths occurring once. Between the trimmed V and J ends, which lost 8 bases and 4 bases, there was a span of 21 bases. This CDR3 is built from 16 residues. Germline V gives CDR1 MNHNS, CDR2 SASEGT. This TCR was recovered from a man in his late teens or twenties in good health. Some clones in this sample may be carry-over from other donors' samples. The specimen sequenced was memory CD4+ T cells from PBMCs. The subset: CD45RA-negative fraction. This chain uses TRBV6-1 with TRBJ2-1; perhaps TRBD1 as D (5 bases). The CDR3 DNA reads TGTGCCAGCCGAGAAGGTCAGGGAAAGACATACAATGAGCAGTTCTTC. Translating gives CASREGQGKTYNEQFF.